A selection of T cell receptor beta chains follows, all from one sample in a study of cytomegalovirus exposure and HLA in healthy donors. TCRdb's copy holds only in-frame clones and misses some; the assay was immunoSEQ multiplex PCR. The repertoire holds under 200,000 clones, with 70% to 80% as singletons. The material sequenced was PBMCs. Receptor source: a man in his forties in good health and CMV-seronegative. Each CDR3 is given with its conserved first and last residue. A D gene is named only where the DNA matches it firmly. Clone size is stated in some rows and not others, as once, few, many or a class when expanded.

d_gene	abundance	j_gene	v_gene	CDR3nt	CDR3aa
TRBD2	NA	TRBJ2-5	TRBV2	TGTGCCAGCAGTGCCCTGGGGGGGAACCAAGAGACCCAGTACTTC	CASSALGGNQETQYF
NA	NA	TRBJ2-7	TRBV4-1	TGCGCCAGCAGCCAAGGCAGGGCAGGGGCGTTCTACGAGCAGTACTTC	CASSQGRAGAFYEQYF
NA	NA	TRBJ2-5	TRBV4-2	TGTGCCAGCAGCCGGAAGAGGCAAGAGACCCAGTACTTC	CASSRKRQETQYF
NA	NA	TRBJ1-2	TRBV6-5	TGTGCCAGCAGCCCGAACGTCGCGGGTACCTATGGCTACACCTTC	CASSPNVAGTYGYTF
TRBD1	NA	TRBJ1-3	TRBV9	TGTGCCAGCAGCACAGGGGACTCTGGAAACACCATATATTTT	CASSTGDSGNTIYF
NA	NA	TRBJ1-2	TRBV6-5	TGTGCCAGCAGTTTATTCACAGGGCAGTTGGGCTACACCTTC	CASSLFTGQLGYTF
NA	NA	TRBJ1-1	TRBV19	TGTGCCAGTACCCCGTCAAAACAGGGGAACACTGAAGCTTTCTTT	CASTPSKQGNTEAFF
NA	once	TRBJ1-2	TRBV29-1	TGCAGCGAAGACATCACGACGGGCTACACCTTC	CSEDITTGYTF
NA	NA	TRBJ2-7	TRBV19	TGTGCCAGTAGTATCCCGACAGGAACTACCTACGAGCAGTACTTC	CASSIPTGTTYEQYF
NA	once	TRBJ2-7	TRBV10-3	TGTGCCATCGGCCGGGGCTACGAGCAGTACTTC	CAIGRGYEQYF
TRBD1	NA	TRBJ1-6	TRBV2	TGTGCCAGCAGTGAGACAGGGGGCAGGGATTCACCCCTCCACTTT	CASSETGGRDSPLHF
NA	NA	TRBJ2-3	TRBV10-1	TGCGCCAGCAGTTCTGGACAGTTCACAGATACGCAGTATTTT	CASSSGQFTDTQYF
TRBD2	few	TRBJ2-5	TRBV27	TGTGCCAGCAGGCCACTAGCGGGGGACCACCAAGAGACCCAGTACTTC	CASRPLAGDHQETQYF
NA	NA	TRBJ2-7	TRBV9	TGTGCCAGCAGCCCCAGTCCCTCCTACGAGCAGTACTTC	CASSPSPSYEQYF
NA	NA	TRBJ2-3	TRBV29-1	TGCAGCGTTTCCTCAGGGTTCCTCGGAAGAGATACGCAGTATTTT	CSVSSGFLGRDTQYF
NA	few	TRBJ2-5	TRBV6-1	TGTGCCAGCAGGCTCTGGACAGTTGAGACCCAGTACTTC	CASRLWTVETQYF
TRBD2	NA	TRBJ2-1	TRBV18	TGTGCCAGCTCACCCCCGGGACTAGCCTACAATGAGCAGTTCTTC	CASSPPGLAYNEQFF
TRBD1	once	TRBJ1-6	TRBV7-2	TGTGCCAGCAGCTTAGGGACAGGGCCCCTCCACTTT	CASSLGTGPLHF
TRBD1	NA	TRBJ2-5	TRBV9	TGTGCCAGCAGCGTAGGACAGGGGCGCCAAGAGACCCAGTACTTC	CASSVGQGRQETQYF
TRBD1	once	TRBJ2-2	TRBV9	TGTGCCAGCGTCCCGGGACAGGGTTACACCGGGGAGCTGTTTTTT	CASVPGQGYTGELFF
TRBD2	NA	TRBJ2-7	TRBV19	TGTGCCACCAGGGAGGGGCCCTCGGGACTCTACGAGCAGTACTTC	CATREGPSGLYEQYF
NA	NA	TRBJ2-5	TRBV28	TGTGCCAGCAGTTCACTACCCTTAGAGACCCAGTACTTC	CASSSLPLETQYF
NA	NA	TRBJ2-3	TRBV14	TGTGCCAGCAGCCGTGGGCCGCTACTCACAGATACGCAGTATTTT	CASSRGPLLTDTQYF
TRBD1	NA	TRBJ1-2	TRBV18	TGTGCCAGCTCACCACAGAGATCGGGACAGGGCCGACTTGCCATCGGCACCTTC	CASSPQRSGQGRLAIGTF
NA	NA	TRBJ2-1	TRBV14	TGTGCCAGCAGCTCTGGAGGGTTTGAGCAGTTCTTC	CASSSGGFEQFF
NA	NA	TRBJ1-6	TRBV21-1	TGTGCCTGTCCCGAGTCCGGGACACTTGATTCACCCCTCCACTTT	CACPESGTLDSPLHF
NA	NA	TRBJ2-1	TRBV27	TGTGCCAGCAGCAACAACAGGGTCCATGAGCAGTTCTTC	CASSNNRVHEQFF
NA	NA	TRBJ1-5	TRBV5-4	TGTGCCAGCAGCTTGGGTATCGGGGAGGATCAGCCCCAGCATTTT	CASSLGIGEDQPQHF
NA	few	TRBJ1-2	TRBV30	TGTGCCTGGCGACAGAATATGCTCTATGGCTACACCTTC	CAWRQNMLYGYTF
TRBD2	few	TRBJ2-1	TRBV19	TGTGCCGGACTAGCGGGGGGACATAACAATGAGCAGTTCTTC	CAGLAGGHNNEQFF
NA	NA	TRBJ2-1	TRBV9	TGTGCCAGCAGCAAGCAGGGGACGGGCTCCTACAATGAGCAGTTCTTC	CASSKQGTGSYNEQFF
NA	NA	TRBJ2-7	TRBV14	TGTGCCAGCAGCCAAGGGACAGGGAGGGCCTACGAGCAGTACTTC	CASSQGTGRAYEQYF
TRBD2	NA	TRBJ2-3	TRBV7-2	TGTGCCAGCAGCTTCGTGGGACTAGCGGTGGCTAGGGATACGCAGTATTTT	CASSFVGLAVARDTQYF
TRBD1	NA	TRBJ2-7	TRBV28	TGTGCCAGCAGTTTACCAGGGACAGGGCCATACGAGCAGTACTTC	CASSLPGTGPYEQYF
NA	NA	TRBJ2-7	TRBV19	TGTGCCAGTAGTATAACGGGGGCCTACGAGCAGTACTTC	CASSITGAYEQYF
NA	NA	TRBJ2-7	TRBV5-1	TGCGCCAGCAGCTTGGCCTCAAGCACGGGCGAGCAGTACTTC	CASSLASSTGEQYF
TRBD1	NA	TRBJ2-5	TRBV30	TGTGCCTGGGACAGGGTGTCGGGGACCCAGTACTTC	CAWDRVSGTQYF